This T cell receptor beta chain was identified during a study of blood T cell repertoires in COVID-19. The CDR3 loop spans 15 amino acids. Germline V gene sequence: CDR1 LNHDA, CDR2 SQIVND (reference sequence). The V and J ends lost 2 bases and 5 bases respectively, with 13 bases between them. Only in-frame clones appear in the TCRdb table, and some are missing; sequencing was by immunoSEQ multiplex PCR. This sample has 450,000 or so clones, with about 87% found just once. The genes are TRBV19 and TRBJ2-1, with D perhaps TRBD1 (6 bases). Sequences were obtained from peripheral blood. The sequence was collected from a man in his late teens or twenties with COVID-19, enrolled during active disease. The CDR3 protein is CASSIFWGTNNEQFF. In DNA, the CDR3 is TGTGCCAGTAGTATATTTTGGGGGACAAACAATGAGCAGTTCTTC.